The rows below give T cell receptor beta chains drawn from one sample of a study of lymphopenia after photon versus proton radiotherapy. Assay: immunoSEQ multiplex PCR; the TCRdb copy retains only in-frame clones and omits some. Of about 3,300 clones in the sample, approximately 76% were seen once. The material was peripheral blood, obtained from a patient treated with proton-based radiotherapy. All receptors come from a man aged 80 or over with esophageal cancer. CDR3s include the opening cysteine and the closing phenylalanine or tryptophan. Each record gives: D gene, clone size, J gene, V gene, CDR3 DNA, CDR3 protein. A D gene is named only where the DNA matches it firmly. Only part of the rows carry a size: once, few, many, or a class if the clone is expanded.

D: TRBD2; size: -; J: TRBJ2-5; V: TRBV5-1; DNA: TGCGCCAGCAGCTTGGTACTAGCGGGGACCCTCTGGGAGACCCAGTACTTC; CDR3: CASSLVLAGTLWETQYF
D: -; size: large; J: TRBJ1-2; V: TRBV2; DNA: TGTGCCACCCTTCTCCTTGGGAGGAACTATGGCTACACCTTC; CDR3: CATLLLGRNYGYTF
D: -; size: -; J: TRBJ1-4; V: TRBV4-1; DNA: TGCGCCAGCAGCCAAGAAGGTCACCAAGGGGGTAATGAAAAACTGTTTTTT; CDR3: CASSQEGHQGGNEKLFF
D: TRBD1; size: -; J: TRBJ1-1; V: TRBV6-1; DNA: TGTGCCAGCAGTGAGGGAATTCCGGGACAGGCTGAAGCTTTCTTT; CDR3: CASSEGIPGQAEAFF
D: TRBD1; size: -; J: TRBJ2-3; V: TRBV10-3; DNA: TGTGCCATCAGCCCTTCAGGGGGCGCGCAGTATTTT; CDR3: CAISPSGGAQYF
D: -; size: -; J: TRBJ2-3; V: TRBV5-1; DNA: TGCGCCAGCAGCACTATCTCTAGCACAGATACGCAGTATTTT; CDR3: CASSTISSTDTQYF
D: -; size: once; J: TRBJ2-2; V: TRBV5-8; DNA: TGTGCCAGCAGCTTTATCCTCTCGGGGACTGACACCGGGGAGCTGTTTTTT; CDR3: CASSFILSGTDTGELFF
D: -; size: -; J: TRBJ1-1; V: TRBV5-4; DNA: TGTGCCAGCAGCCCCGGGCGGGGCGTGTACACTGAAGCTTTCTTT; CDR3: CASSPGRGVYTEAFF
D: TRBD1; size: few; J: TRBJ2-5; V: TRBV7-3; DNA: TGTGCCAGCAGCCGAACTGGGACAGCGGAGACCCAGTACTTC; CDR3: CASSRTGTAETQYF
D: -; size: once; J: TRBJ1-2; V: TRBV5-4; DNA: TGTGCCAGCCGGCCAGGAAAGACCTATGGCTACACCTTC; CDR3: CASRPGKTYGYTF
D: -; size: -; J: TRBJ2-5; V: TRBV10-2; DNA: TGCGCCAGCAGTGAAGTGGTTAGCGAGACCCAGTACTTC; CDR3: CASSEVVSETQYF
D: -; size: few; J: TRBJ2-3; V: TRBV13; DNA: TGTGCCAGCGGTCTCTACACAGATACGCAGTATTTT; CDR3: CASGLYTDTQYF
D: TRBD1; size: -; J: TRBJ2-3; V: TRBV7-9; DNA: TGTGCCAGCACCGGACAGGGTTTAGATACGCAGTATTTT; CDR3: CASTGQGLDTQYF
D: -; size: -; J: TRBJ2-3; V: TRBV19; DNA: TGTGCCAGTAGTATGCCGAGGGGAGCTAGCACAGATACGCAGTATTTT; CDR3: CASSMPRGASTDTQYF
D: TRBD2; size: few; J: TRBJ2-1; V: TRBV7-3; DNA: TGTGCCAGCAGCTTGGGCGGGGGAGGTGAGCAGTTCTTC; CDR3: CASSLGGGGEQFF
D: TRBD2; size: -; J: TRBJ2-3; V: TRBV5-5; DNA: TGTGCCAGCAGCTTACGGCCAGCGGGGTCCACAGATACGCAGTATTTT; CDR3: CASSLRPAGSTDTQYF
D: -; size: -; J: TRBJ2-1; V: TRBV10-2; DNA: TGCGCCAGCATTGCGGACAATGAGCAGTTCTTC; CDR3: CASIADNEQFF
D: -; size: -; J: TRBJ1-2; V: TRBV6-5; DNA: TGTGCCAGCAGTAAGCAGGGTACCGACTACACCTTC; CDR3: CASSKQGTDYTF
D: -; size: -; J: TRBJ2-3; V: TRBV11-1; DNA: TGTGCCAGCAGCAAGGGGTTGGGGGATACGCAGTATTTT; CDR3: CASSKGLGDTQYF
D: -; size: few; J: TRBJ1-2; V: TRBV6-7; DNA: TGTGCCAGCAGGACCGCGGGGGGGAACTATGGCTACACCTTC; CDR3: CASRTAGGNYGYTF
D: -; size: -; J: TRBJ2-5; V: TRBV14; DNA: TGTGCCAGCAGCCAAGAAGGCACCCGAAGGGTGACCCAGTACTTC; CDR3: CASSQEGTRRVTQYF
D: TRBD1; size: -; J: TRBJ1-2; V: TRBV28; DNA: TGTGCCAGCAGCCCGGGACAGGCGGGAGGCTACACCTTC; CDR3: CASSPGQAGGYTF
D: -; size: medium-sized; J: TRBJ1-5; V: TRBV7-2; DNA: TGTGCCAGCAGCTTAGCGAATAGCAATCAGCCCCAGCATTTT; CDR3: CASSLANSNQPQHF
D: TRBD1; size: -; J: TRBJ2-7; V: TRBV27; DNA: TGTGCCAGCAGGAAGCCCGGGACAGGAACCTACGAGCAGTACTTC; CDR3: CASRKPGTGTYEQYF
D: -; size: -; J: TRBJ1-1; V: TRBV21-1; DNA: TGTGCCAGCAGATCTAGGTTAGCAATTCGCACTGAAGCTTTCTTT; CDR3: CASRSRLAIRTEAFF
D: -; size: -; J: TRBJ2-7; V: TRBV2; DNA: TGTGCCAGCCTCCAACAGGGGGGGGCCTACGAGCAGTACTTC; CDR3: CASLQQGGAYEQYF
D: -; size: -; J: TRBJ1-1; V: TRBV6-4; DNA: TGTGCCAGCACCTTCTCATGGTGGACATGTGAAGCTTTCTTT; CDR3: CASTFSWWTCEAFF
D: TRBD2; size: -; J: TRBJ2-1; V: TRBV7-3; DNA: TGTGCCAGCAGCACTCTAGCGGGGTGGAGCAATGAGCAGTTCTTC; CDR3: CASSTLAGWSNEQFF
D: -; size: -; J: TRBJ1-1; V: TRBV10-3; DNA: TGTGCCATCAGCTCTACAGGGTCCCCTGTCTACACTGAAGCTTTCTTT; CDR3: CAISSTGSPVYTEAFF
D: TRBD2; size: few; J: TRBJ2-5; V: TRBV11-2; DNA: TGTGCCAGCAGCTCCTCCCCCGGGGGGTGGTGGACCCAGTACTTC; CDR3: CASSSSPGGWWTQYF
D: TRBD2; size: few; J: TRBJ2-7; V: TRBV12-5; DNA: TGTTCTTCACGGGGGGAGACCTACGAGCAGTACTTC; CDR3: CSSRGETYEQYF
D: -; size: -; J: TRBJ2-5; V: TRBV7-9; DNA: TGTGCCAGCAGCTCCATAGTAAGGAAGACCCAGTACTTC; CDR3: CASSSIVRKTQYF
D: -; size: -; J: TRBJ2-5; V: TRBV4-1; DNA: TGCGCCAGCAGCCAAGACGGTCAGGCGCGCCGATCAGAGACCCAGTACTTC; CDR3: CASSQDGQARRSETQYF
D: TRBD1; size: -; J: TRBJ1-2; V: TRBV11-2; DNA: TGTGCCAGCAGCTTAGACCCCGGGACAGCTTATGGCTACACCTTC; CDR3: CASSLDPGTAYGYTF
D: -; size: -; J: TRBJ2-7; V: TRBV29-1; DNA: TGCAGCGTTGAGTGGGGGCATACGCGGGGACACCCTGGCGAGCAGTACTTC; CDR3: CSVEWGHTRGHPGEQYF
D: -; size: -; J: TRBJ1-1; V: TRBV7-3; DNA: TGTGCCAGCAGCTCGGGGGGCGCAATGAACACTGAAGCTTTCTTT; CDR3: CASSSGGAMNTEAFF
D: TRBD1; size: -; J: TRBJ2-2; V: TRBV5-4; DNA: TGTGCCAGCAGCCCCGGGACAGTCAACACCGGGGAGCTGTTTTTT; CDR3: CASSPGTVNTGELFF
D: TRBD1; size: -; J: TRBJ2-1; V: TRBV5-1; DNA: TGCGCCAGCAGCTTAGAGGGGGCGCAGAATGAGCAGTTCTTC; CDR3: CASSLEGAQNEQFF
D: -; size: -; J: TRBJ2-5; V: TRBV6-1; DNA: TGTGCCAGCAGCGCGATGGGGATGGGGAGAGAGACCCAGTACTTC; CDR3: CASSAMGMGRETQYF
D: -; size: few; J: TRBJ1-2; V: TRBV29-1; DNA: TGCAGCGCGGAAAATCCGAAAACCATGGGCTACACCTTC; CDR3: CSAENPKTMGYTF
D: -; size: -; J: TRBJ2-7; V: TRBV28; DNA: TGTGCCAGCAGTTTTCACCTGGGCGTCCTGACCTACGAGCAGTACTTC; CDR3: CASSFHLGVLTYEQYF
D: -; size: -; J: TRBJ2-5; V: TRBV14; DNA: TGTGCCAGCAGCCAAGAGCGAGGTGGAGCGGGAGAGACCCAGTACTTC; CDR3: CASSQERGGAGETQYF
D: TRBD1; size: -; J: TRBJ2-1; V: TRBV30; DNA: TGTGCCTGGACAAGGGACAGGGGGCGTTGGGGGAACAATGAGCAGTTCTTC; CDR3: CAWTRDRGRWGNNEQFF
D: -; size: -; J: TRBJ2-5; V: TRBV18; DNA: TGTGCCAGCTCACCCGTAGGAGAGACCCAGTACTTC; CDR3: CASSPVGETQYF
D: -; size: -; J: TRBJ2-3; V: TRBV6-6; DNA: TGTGCCAGCAGCCCCTCAGGGGCCCAAGATACGCAGTATTTT; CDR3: CASSPSGAQDTQYF